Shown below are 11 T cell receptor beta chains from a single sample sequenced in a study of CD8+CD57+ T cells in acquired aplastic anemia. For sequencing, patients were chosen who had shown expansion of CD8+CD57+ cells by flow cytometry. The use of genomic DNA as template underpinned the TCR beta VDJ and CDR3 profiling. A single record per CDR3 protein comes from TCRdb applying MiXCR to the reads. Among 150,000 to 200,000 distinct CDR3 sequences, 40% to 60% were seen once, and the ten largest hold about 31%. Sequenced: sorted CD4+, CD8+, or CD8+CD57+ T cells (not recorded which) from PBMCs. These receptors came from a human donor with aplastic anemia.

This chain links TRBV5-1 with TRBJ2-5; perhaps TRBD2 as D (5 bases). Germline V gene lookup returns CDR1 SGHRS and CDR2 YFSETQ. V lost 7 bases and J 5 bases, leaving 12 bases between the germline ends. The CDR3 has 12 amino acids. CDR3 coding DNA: TGCGCCAGCTTTAGGGAGTGGGAGACCCAGTACTTC. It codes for CASFREWETQYF.

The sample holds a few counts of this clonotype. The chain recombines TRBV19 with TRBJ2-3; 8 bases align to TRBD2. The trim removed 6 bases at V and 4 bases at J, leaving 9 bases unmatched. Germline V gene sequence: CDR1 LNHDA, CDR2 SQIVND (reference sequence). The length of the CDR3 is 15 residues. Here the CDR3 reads CASRLPGTRSDTQYF. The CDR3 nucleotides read TGTGCCAGTAGGCTACCCGGGACTAGGTCAGATACGCAGTATTTT.

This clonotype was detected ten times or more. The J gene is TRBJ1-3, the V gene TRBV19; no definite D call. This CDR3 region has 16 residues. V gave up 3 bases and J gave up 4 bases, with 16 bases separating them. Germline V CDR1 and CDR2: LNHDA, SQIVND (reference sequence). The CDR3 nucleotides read TGTGCCAGTAGTATTTCGAACAGCGTACTCGGAAACACCATATATTTT. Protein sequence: CASSISNSVLGNTIYF.

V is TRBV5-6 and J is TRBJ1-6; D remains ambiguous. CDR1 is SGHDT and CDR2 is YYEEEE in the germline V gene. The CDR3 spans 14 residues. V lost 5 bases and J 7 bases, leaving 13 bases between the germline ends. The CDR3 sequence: CASSISATNSPLHF. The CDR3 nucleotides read TGTGCCAGCAGTATATCTGCGACCAATTCACCCCTCCACTTT.

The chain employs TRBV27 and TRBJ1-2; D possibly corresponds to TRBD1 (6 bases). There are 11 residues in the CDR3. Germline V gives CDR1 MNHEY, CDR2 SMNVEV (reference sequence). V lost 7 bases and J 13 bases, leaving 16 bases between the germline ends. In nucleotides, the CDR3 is TGTGCCAGCACGGGAAGGGGGAGCGGCACCTTC. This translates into CASTGRGSGTF.

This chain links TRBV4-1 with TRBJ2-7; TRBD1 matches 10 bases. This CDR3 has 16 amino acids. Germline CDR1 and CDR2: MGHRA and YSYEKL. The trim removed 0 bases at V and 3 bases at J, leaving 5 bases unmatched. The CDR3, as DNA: TGCGCCAGCAGCCAAGAATGGGGACAGGGGTTCTACGAGCAGTACTTC. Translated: CASSQEWGQGFYEQYF.

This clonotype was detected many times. The CDR3 DNA reads as TGCAGTGCTAGAGATCCTGACCGCTACGAGCAGTACTTC. It translates to CSARDPDRYEQYF. The gene calls are TRBV20-1 and TRBJ2-7; no firm D call. Trimming shortened V by 0 bases and J by 3 bases, and 9 bases separated the two germline ends. The CDR3 has 13 residues. From germline, CDR1 is DFQATT and CDR2 SNEGSKA (reference sequence).

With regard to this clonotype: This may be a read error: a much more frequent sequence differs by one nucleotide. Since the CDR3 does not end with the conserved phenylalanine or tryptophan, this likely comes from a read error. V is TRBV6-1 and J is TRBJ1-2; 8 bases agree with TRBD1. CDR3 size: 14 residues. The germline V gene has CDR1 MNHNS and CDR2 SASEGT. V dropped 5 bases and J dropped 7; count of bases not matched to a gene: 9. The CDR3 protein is CASSREQGGVGYTL. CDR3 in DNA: TGTGCCAGCAGTCGGGAACAGGGGGGGGTTGGCTACACCCTC.

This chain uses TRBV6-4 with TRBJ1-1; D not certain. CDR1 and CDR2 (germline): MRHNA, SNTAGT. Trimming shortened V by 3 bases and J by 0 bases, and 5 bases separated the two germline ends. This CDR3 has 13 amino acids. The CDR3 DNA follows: TGTGCCAGCAGTGAAACGGTGAACACTGAAGCTTTCTTT. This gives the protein CASSETVNTEAFF.

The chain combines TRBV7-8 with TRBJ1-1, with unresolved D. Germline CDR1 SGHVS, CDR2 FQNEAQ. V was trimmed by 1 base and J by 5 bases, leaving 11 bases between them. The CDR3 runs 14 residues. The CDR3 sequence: CASSLGGIWTEAFF. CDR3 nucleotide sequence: TGTGCCAGCAGCTTAGGGGGAATTTGGACTGAAGCTTTCTTT.

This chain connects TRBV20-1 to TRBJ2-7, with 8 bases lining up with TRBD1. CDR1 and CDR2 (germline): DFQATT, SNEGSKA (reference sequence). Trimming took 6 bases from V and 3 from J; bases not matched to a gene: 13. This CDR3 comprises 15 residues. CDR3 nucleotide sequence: TGCAGTGCGTGGCCAGCAGGACAGGGAGGCTACGAGCAGTACTTC. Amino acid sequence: CSAWPAGQGGYEQYF.